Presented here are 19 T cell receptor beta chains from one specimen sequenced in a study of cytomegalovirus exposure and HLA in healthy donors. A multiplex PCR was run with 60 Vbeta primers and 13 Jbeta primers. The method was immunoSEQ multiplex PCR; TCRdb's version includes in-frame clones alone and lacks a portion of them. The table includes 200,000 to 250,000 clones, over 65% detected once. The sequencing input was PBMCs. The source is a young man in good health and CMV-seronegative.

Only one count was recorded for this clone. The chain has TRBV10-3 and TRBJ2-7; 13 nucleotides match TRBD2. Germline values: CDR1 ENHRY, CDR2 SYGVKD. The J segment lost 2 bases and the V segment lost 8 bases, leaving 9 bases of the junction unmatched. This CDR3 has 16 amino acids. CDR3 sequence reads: CAIRGLAGDRTYEQYF. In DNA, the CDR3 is TGTGCCATCCGAGGACTAGCGGGAGACAGGACCTACGAGCAGTACTTC.

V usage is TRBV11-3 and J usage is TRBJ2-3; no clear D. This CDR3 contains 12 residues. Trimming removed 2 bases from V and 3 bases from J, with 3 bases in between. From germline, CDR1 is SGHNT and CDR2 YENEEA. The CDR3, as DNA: TGTGCCAGCAGCTTATCAACAGATACGCAGTATTTT. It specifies CASSLSTDTQYF. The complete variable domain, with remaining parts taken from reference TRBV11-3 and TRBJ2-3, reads EAGVVQSPRYKIIEKKQPVAFWCNPISGHNTLYWYLQNLGQGPELLIRYENEEAVDDSQLPKDRFSAERLKGVDSTLKIQPAELGDSAVYLCASSLSTDTQYFGPGTRLTVL.

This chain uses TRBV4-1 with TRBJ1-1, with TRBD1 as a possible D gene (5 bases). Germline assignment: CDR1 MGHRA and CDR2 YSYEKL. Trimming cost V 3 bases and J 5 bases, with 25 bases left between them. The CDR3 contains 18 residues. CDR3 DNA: TGCGCCAGCAGCCAGGTGAGAACCGGGATCTCTGGGGGGACTGAAGCTTTCTTT. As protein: CASSQVRTGISGGTEAFF.

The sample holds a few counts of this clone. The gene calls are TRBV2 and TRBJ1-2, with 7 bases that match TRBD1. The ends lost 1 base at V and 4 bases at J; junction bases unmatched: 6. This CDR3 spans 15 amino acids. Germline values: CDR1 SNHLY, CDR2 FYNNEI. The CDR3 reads CASSEVGQVIYGYTF. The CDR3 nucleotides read TGTGCCAGCAGTGAAGTCGGACAGGTGATCTATGGCTACACCTTC.

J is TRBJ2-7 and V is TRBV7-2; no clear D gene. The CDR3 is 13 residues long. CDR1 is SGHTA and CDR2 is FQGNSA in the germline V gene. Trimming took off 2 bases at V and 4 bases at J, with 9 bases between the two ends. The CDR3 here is CASSLPFLYEQYF. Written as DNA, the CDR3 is TGTGCCAGCAGCTTACCGTTCCTATACGAGCAGTACTTC.

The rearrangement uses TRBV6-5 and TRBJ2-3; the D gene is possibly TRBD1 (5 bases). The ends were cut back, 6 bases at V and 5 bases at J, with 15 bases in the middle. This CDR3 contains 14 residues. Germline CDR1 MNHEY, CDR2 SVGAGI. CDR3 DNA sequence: TGTGCCAGCAGGGAGAATTGGGGCGGAGATACGCAGTATTTT. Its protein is CASRENWGGDTQYF.

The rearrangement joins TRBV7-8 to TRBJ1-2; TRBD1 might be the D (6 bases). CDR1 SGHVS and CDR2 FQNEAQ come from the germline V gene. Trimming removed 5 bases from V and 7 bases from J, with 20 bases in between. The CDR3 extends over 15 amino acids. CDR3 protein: CASSTSRGGWGGYTF. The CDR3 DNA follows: TGTGCCAGCAGCACATCCCGCGGGGGCTGGGGTGGCTACACCTTC.

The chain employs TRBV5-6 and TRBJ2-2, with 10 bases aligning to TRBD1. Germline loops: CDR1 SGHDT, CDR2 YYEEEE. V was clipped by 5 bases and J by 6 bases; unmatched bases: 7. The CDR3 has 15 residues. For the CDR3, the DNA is TGTGCCAGCAGTTCGGGACAGGGGTTAGCCGGGGAGCTGTTTTTT. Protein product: CASSSGQGLAGELFF.

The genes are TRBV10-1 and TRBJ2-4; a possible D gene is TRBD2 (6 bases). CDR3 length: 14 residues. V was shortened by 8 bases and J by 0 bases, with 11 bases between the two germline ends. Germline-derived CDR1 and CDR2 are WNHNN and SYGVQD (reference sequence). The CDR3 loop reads CASPFSGAKNIQYF. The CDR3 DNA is TGCGCCAGCCCTTTTAGCGGAGCCAAAAACATTCAGTACTTC.

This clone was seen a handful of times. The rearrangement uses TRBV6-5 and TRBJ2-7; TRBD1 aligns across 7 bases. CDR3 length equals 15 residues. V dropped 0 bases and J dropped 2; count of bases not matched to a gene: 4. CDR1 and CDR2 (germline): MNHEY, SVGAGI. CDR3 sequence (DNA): TGTGCCAGCAGTTACTCGAACAGGGGCACCTACGAGCAGTACTTC. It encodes CASSYSNRGTYEQYF.

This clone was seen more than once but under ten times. CDR3 protein: CASSDSIDRPTYEQYF. Here the CDR3 DNA reads TGTGCCAGCAGTGATAGTATTGACAGGCCCACCTACGAGCAGTACTTC. The V call is TRBV6-1, the J call TRBJ2-7; weak D call: TRBD1 (6 bases). The CDR3 runs 16 residues. CDR1 MNHNS and CDR2 SASEGT come from the germline V gene. V was shortened by 3 bases and J by 2 bases, with 17 bases between the two germline ends.

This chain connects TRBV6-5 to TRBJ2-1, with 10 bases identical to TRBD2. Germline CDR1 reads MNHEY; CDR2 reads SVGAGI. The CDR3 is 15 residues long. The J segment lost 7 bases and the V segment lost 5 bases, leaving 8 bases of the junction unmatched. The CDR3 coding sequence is TGTGCCAGCAGTCTACGGCAGCGGGAGGGGAATGAGCAGTTCTTC. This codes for CASSLRQREGNEQFF.

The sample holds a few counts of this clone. CDR3 DNA: TGCGCCAGCAGCCCCCCGGCAAGAATAGCGGGAGGGAAGAATGAGCAGTTCTTC. This gives the protein CASSPPARIAGGKNEQFF. V usage is TRBV4-1 and J usage is TRBJ2-1; 11 nucleotides match TRBD2. Losses at the gene ends were 4 bases for V and 7 bases for J; bases not matched to a gene: 15. CDR1 and CDR2 (germline): MGHRA, YSYEKL. The CDR3 is made up of 18 amino acids.

CDR3 sequence (DNA): TGCGCCAGCAGCCAAGAATTGGGGGCGGGTGAGGGCAATCAGCCCCAGCATTTT. This gives the protein CASSQELGAGEGNQPQHF. V and J are TRBV4-1 and TRBJ1-5; possibly TRBD1 for D (6 bases). Germline loops: CDR1 MGHRA, CDR2 YSYEKL. Trimming removed 0 bases at V and 2 bases at J, with 17 bases between. The CDR3 runs 18 residues.

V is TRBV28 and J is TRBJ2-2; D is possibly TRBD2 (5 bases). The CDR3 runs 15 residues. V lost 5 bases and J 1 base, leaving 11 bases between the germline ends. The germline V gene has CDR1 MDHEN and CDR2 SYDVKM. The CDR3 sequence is CASSLRGLNTGELFF. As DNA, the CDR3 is TGTGCCAGCAGTCTCCGGGGATTGAACACCGGGGAGCTGTTTTTT.

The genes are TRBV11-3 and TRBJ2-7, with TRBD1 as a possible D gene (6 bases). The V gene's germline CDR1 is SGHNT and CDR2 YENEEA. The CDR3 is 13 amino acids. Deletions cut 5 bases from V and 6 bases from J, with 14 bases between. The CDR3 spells CASSAQQGSEQYF. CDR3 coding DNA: TGTGCCAGCAGCGCACAACAGGGTTCCGAGCAGTACTTC.

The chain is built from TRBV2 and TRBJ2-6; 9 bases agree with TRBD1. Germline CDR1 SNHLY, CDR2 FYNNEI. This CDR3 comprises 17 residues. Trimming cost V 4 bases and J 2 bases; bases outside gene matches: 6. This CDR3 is CASSGGTGRPGANVLTF. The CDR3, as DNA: TGTGCCAGCAGTGGTGGGACAGGGAGACCTGGGGCCAACGTCCTGACTTTC.

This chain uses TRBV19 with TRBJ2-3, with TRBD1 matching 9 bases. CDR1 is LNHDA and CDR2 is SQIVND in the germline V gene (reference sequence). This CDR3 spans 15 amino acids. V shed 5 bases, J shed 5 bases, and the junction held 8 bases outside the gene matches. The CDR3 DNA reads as TGTGCCAGTAGTCCGGGGGACAGGGTCGGAGATACGCAGTATTTT. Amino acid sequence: CASSPGDRVGDTQYF.

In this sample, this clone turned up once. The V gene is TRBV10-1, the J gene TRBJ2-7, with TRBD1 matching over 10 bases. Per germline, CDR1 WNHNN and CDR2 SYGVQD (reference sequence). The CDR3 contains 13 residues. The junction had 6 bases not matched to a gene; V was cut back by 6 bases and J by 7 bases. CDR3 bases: TGCGCCAGCAGCACGGGACAGGGGCTTGAGCAGTACTTC. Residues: CASSTGQGLEQYF.